This T cell receptor (beta chain) was retrieved from a study of STAT5B mutations in CD4+ large granular lymphocyte leukemia. General study points: Patient CD4-sorted repertoires stayed more clonal than healthy ones after leukemic-clone removal. TRBV06-family usage was enriched in top patient clones (8/27) versus controls (2/35).

On this clone itself: Its antigen is undetermined.

The CDR3 is 15 residues long. The V segment lost 2 bases and the J segment 2 bases; nucleotides outside the gene matches: 6. In germline, CDR1 is MDHEN, CDR2 SYDVKM. This was a survey-level run. Authors' processing steps: Lowest detectable productive clonotype frequency was 2.59 x 10-5. Sequenced by immunoSEQ multiplex PCR; TCRdb stores in-frame clones only, minus some. Clonal size and the V and J genes are those of that table, whereas D and trimming came from the DNA. The repertoire includes over 35,000 clones, less than 85% of them detected once, and 0.35% sits in the top ten. This TCR was sampled from a human donor in good health. The specimen was CD4+ T cells from blood buffy coats. The chain couples TRBV28 to TRBJ2-7, with 7 nucleotides matching TRBD1. The DNA of the CDR3 is TGTGCCAGCAGTTTAATGGGGCAGGGGGCCTACGAGCAGTACTTC. Its translation: CASSLMGQGAYEQYF.